Below, 16 T cell receptor beta chains from the same sample are listed, as sequenced in a study of shared clonotypes between healthy human individuals (dated by TCRdb to 2020 to 2021). CD8 naive samples were CD45RO-negative cells positively selected for CCR7, giving a CD45RA+CCR7+ population that excluded TemRA cells. The library relied on the immunoSEQ multiplex PCR assay. Held by TCRdb, this immuneACCESS table contains in-frame sequences only and omits some clones. Under half of the omission traces to an unresolved V gene where checked; the cause of the rest is unknown. The sample table holds about 610,000 clones, of which roughly 95% were seen once. In total, the top ten clones hold approximately 0.1% of the sample. The sequencing input was naive CD8+ T cells sorted from blood. The cell subset or site label, read with the paper, signifies: CD45RA+CCR7+. The receptors here all came from a woman between 25 and 40 years old in good health.

This rearrangement joins TRBV29-1 to TRBJ2-7; either TRBD1 or TRBD2 may supply D (6 bases each). Trimming removed 7 bases from V and 3 bases from J, with 10 bases in between. The germline V gene has CDR1 SQVTM and CDR2 ANQGSEA. The CDR3 is made up of 11 amino acids. This chain's CDR3 is CSAGGGYEQYF. CDR3 nucleotide sequence: TGCAGCGCTGGAGGGGGCTACGAGCAGTACTTC.

CDR3 sequence: CASSLVAEMHNEQFF. The CDR3 DNA follows: TGTGCCAGCAGCTTAGTTGCAGAAATGCACAATGAGCAGTTCTTC. J is TRBJ2-1 and V is TRBV7-6; D is undetermined. Germline CDR1 is SGHVS and CDR2 is FNYEAQ. V was clipped by 1 base and J by 5 bases, with 12 bases between them. The length of the CDR3 is 15 residues.

The DNA of the CDR3 is TGTGCCAGCAGCTTAGTCGGAGGCAGTACCTACGAGCAGTACTTC. The encoded protein is CASSLVGGSTYEQYF. The chain couples TRBV11-2 to TRBJ2-7; D may be TRBD2 (5 bases). The CDR3 sequence is 15 residues long. V was clipped by 1 base and J by 2 bases, with 12 bases between them. Germline CDR1 is SGHAT and CDR2 is FQNNGV.

This chain connects TRBV7-8 to TRBJ2-1; TRBD2 matches at 13 bases. The V and J ends lost 1 base and 2 bases, in that order; junction bases with no gene match: 5. From germline, CDR1 is SGHVS and CDR2 FQNEAQ. The CDR3 is made up of 18 amino acids. This CDR3 reads CASSLGLAGGDTYNEQFF. CDR3 in DNA: TGTGCCAGCAGCTTAGGACTAGCGGGAGGCGATACCTACAATGAGCAGTTCTTC.

This chain connects TRBV27 to TRBJ2-1; D is ambiguous. Trimming shortened V by 2 bases and J by 9 bases, and 14 bases separated the two germline ends. The CDR3 extends over 14 amino acids. Germline loops: CDR1 MNHEY, CDR2 SMNVEV (reference sequence). Here the CDR3 DNA reads TGTGCCAGCAGTTTAAATTCCGAGGCTAGTGAGCAGTTCTTC. Protein sequence: CASSLNSEASEQFF.

The chain recombines TRBV9 with TRBJ2-1; the D gene is possibly TRBD2 (6 bases). The CDR3 contains 15 residues. V was shortened by 4 bases and J by 3 bases, with 14 bases between the two germline ends. Germline V gene lookup returns CDR1 SGDLS and CDR2 YYNGEE. This CDR3 is CASSPYWDFYNEQFF. DNA of the CDR3: TGTGCCAGCAGCCCCTATTGGGACTTCTACAATGAGCAGTTCTTC.

This clone appeared a single time. Other DNA variants within this sample encode the same CDR3. The V and J genes are TRBV7-8 and TRBJ2-7; 7 positions agree with TRBD1. The CDR3 spans 12 residues. The V segment lost 3 bases and the J segment 5 bases; nucleotides outside the gene matches: 1. Germline lookup yields CDR1 SGHVS and CDR2 FQNEAQ. In nucleotides, the CDR3 is TGTGCCAGCAGCTTCGACAGGGACGAGCAGTACTTC. It translates to CASSFDRDEQYF.

The V gene is TRBV2, the J gene TRBJ1-4, with D tentatively TRBD1 (5 bases). This CDR3 has 16 residues. Deletions cut 2 bases from V and 5 bases from J, with 15 bases between. CDR1 is SNHLY and CDR2 is FYNNEI in the germline V gene. The CDR3 nucleotides are TGTGCCAGCAGTGAATTTGGTGGGGGATCAAATGAAAAACTGTTTTTT. It specifies CASSEFGGGSNEKLFF.

This chain joins TRBV27 and TRBJ1-2, with D hard to call. Trimming cost V 2 bases and J 4 bases, with 11 bases left between them. The CDR3 covers 14 residues. Germline assignment: CDR1 MNHEY and CDR2 SMNVEV (reference sequence). CDR3 loop: CASSLKQILYGYTF. CDR3 DNA sequence: TGTGCCAGCAGTTTAAAACAGATCCTCTATGGCTACACCTTC.

V and J are TRBV28 and TRBJ2-3; D call uncertain. The CDR3 has 15 residues. V was trimmed by 8 bases and J by 2 bases, leaving 17 bases between them. Per the germline V gene, CDR1 is MDHEN and CDR2 is SYDVKM. The CDR3 DNA follows: TGTGCCAGCGCCTACGGTGGCGGATTCACAGATACGCAGTATTTT. Encoded protein: CASAYGGGFTDTQYF.

The chain uses TRBV27 and TRBJ2-7; no reliable D call. The CDR3 totals 15 residues. Germline V gives CDR1 MNHEY, CDR2 SMNVEV (reference sequence). The V gene lost 5 bases and the J gene lost 5 bases, with 19 bases spanning the gap. The CDR3 DNA sequence: TGTGCCAGCAGTCCCTCTCATGGGTCCTGGCACGAGCAGTACTTC. Its translation is CASSPSHGSWHEQYF.

CDR3 sequence reads: CASRPSGINTGELFF. Written as DNA, the CDR3 is TGTGCCAGCAGGCCTAGCGGGATAAACACCGGGGAGCTGTTTTTT. The chain employs TRBV27 and TRBJ2-2; 9 bases map to TRBD2. Germline CDR1 MNHEY, CDR2 SMNVEV (reference sequence). V gave up 6 bases and J gave up 2 bases; unmatched junction bases: 4. The CDR3 is made up of 15 amino acids.

This rearrangement joins TRBV7-9 to TRBJ1-2; no clear D gene. Germline V lookup: CDR1 SEHNR, CDR2 FQNEAQ (reference sequence). Trimming took off 1 base at V and 4 bases at J, with 10 bases between the two ends. CDR3 length: 14 amino acids. CDR3 region: CASSLGSRIYGYTF. In DNA, the CDR3 is TGTGCCAGCAGCTTAGGTTCCCGGATCTATGGCTACACCTTC.

The chain combines TRBV13 with TRBJ1-1, with D possibly TRBD1 on 6 matching bases. The CDR3 spans 12 residues. The germline gives CDR1 PRHDT, CDR2 FYEKMQ (reference sequence). Trimming pared 6 bases from V and 8 bases from J, leaving 13 bases between. CDR3 in amino acids: CASRVGAGEAFF. CDR3 DNA: TGTGCCAGCAGGGTGGGGGCAGGGGAAGCTTTCTTT.

This rearrangement joins TRBV6-5 to TRBJ2-2; D is unclear. The CDR3 has 14 residues. The germline CDR1 and CDR2 sequences are MNHEY and SVGAGI. Between the trimmed V and J ends, which lost 4 bases and 8 bases, there was a span of 14 bases. This chain's CDR3 is CASSSLSGFGELFF. For the CDR3, the DNA is TGTGCCAGCAGTTCCTTATCTGGGTTTGGGGAGCTGTTTTTT.

V and J are TRBV10-3 and TRBJ2-2; unclear D gene. Per the germline V gene, CDR1 is ENHRY and CDR2 is SYGVKD. CDR3 length: 13 residues. The V gene lost 4 bases and the J gene lost 4 bases, with 7 bases spanning the gap. CDR3 nucleotide sequence: TGTGCCATCAGTGGTCGAGGCACCGGGGAGCTGTTTTTT. This sequence encodes CAISGRGTGELFF.